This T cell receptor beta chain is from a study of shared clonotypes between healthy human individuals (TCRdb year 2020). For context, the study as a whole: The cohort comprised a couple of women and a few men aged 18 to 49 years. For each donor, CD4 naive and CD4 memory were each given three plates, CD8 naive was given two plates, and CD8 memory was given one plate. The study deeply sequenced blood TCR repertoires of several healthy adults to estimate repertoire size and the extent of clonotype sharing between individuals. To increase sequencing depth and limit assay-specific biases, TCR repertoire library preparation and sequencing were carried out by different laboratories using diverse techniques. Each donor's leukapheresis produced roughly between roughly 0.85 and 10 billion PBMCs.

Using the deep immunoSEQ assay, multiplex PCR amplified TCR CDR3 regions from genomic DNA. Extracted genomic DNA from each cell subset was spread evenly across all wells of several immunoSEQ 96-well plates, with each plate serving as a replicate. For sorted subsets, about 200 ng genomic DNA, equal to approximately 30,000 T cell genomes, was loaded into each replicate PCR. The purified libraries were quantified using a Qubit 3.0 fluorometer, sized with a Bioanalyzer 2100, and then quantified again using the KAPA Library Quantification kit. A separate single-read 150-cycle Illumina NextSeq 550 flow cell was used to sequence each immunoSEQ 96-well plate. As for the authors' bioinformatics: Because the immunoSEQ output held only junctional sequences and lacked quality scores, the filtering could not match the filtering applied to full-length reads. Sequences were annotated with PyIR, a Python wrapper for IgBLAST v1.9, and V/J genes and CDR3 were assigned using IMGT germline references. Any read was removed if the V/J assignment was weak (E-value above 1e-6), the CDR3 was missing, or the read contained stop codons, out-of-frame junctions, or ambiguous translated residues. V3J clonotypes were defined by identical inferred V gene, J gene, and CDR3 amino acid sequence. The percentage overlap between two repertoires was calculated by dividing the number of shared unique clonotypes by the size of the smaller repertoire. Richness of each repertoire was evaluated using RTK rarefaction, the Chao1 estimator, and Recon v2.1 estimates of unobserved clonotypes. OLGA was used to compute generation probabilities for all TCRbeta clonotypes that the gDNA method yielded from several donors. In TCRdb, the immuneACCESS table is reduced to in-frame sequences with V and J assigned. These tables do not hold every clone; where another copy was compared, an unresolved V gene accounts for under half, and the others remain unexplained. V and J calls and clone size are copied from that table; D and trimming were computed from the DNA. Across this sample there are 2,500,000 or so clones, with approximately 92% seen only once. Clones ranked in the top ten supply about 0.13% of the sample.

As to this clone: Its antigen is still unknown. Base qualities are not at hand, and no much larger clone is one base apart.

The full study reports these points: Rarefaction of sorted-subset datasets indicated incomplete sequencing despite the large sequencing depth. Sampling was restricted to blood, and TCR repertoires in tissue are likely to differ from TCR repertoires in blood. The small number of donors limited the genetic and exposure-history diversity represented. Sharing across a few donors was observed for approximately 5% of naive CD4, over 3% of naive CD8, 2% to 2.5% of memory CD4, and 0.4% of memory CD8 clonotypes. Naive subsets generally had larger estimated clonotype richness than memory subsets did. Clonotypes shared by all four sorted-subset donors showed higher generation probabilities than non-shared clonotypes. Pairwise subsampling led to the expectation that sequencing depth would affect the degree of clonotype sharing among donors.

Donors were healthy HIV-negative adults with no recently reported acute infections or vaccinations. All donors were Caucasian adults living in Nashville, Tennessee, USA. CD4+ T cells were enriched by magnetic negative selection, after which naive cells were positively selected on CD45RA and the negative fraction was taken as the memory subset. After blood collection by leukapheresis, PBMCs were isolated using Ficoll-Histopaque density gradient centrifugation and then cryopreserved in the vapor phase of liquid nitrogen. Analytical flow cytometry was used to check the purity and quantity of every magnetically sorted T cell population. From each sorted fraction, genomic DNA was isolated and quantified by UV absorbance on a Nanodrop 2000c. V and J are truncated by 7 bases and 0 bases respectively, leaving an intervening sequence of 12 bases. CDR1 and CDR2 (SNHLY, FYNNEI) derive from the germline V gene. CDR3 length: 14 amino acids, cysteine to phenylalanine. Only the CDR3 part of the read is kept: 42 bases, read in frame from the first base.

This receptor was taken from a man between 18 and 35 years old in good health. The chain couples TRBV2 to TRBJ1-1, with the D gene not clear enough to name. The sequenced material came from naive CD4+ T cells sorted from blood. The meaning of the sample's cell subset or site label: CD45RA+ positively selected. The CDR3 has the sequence CASIGVIMNTEAFF. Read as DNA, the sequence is TGTGCCAGCATCGGAGTTATAATGAACACTGAAGCTTTCTTT.